This T cell receptor (beta chain) was observed in a study of T cell repertoires in cytomegalovirus infection. Study context: Matching HLA type, along with CMV infection, was indicated by public TCR beta signatures. Study-wide results and limits: Cumulative frequency of public TCR beta families picked out carriers of CMV plus the relevant HLA. CMV-specific TCR beta clonotypes restricted by HLA-C dominated the ex vivo response.

Details on this clonotype: As yet, its antigen is unknown.

This CDR3 is built from 14 residues. Trimming at V came to 4 bases and at J to 2 bases, leaving 5 bases not matched to a gene. Germline V lookup: CDR1 SGHRS, CDR2 YFSETQ. One entry per CDR3 protein results from TCRdb running MiXCR on the reads. Of under 300,000 distinct CDR3 sequences listed, about 18% were seen once; the top ten hold over 40%. The TCR was taken from a human donor in good health (CMV status not recorded). Some clones in this sample may be carry-over from other donors' samples. Sample: CD8+ T cells from PBMCs. The J gene is TRBJ2-7, the V gene TRBV5-1; TRBD2 matches at 8 bases. This CDR3 is CASSPGGNTYEQYF. The DNA of the CDR3 is TGCGCCAGCAGCCCGGGGGGGAATACCTACGAGCAGTACTTC.